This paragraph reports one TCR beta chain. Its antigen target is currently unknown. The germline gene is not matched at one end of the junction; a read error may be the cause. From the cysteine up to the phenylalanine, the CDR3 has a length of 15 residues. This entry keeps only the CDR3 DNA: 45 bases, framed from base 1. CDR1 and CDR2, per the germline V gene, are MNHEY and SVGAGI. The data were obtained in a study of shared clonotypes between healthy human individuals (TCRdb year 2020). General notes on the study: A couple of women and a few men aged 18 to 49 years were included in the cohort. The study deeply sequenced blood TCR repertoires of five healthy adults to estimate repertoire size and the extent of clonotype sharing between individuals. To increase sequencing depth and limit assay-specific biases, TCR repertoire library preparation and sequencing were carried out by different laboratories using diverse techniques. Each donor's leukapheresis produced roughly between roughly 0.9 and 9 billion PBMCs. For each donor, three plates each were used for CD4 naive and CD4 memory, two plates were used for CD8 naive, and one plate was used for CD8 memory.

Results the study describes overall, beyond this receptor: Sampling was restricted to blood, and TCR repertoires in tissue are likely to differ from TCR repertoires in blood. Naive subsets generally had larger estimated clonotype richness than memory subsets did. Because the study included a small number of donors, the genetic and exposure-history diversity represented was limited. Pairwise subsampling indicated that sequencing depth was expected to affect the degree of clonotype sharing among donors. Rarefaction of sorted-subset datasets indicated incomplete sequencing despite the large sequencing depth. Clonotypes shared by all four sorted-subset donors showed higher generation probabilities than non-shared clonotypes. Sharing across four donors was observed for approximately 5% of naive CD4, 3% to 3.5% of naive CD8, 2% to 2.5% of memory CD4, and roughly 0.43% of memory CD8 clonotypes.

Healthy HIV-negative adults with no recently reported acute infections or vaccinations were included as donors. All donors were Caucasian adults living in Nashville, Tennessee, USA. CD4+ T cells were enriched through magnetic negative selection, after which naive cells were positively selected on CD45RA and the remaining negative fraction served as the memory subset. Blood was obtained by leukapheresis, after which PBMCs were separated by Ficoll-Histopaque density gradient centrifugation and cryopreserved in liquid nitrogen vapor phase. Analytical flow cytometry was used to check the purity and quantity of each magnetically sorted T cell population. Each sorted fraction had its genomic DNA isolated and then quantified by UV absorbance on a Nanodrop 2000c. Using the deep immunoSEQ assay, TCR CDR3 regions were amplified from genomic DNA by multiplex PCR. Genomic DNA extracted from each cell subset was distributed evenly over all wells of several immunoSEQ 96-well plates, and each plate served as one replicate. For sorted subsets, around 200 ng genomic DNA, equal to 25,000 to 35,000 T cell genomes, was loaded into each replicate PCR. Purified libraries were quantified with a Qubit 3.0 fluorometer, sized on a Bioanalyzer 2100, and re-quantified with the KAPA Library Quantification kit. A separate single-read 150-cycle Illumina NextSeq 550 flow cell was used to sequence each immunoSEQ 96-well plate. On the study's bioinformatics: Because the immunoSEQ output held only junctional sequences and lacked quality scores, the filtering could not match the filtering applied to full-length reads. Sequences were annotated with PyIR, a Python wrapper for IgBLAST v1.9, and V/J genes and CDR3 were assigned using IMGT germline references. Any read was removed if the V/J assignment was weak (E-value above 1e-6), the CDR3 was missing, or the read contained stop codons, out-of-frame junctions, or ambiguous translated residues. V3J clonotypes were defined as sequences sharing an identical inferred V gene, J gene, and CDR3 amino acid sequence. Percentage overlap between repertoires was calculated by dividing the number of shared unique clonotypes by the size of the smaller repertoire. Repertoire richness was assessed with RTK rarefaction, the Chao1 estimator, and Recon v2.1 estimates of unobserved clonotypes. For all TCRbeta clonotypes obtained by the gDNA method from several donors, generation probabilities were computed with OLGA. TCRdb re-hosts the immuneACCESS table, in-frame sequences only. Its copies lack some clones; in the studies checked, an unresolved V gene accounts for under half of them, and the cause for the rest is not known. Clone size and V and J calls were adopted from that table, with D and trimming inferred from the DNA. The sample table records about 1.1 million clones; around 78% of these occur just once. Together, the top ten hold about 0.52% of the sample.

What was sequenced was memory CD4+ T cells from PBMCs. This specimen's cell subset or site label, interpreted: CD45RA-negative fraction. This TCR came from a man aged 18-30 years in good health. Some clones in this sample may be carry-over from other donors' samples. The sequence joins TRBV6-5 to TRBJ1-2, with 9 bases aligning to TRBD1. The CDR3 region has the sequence CASSDSGTGLYGYTF. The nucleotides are TGTGCCAGCAGTGACTCCGGGACAGGGCTCTATGGCTACACCTTC.